This entry lists 23 T cell receptor beta chains sequenced from one sample in a study of OX40 agonist ivuxolimab in advanced cancers. TCRdb keeps only in-frame clones here, not all; method: immunoSEQ multiplex PCR. This table has approximately 35,000 clones, 80% to 85% appearing once. The specimen comprised CD4+ or CD8+ T cells sorted from blood, sampled in a trial of the OX40 agonist ivuxolimab. Every receptor here comes from an adult with an advanced solid tumor such as melanoma, head and neck, liver or kidney cancer.

The chain combines TRBV2 with TRBJ1-4; D is unresolved. Trimming stripped 8 bases from V and 4 bases from J, with 14 bases between. CDR3 length equals 14 residues. Germline V gene data show CDR1 as SNHLY and CDR2 as FYNNEI. CDR3 DNA: TGTGCCAGCTTTAAGGGAGCCCTTAATGAAAAACTGTTTTTT. It encodes CASFKGALNEKLFF.

The chain joins TRBV19 to TRBJ1-4; no clear D. The CDR3 covers 17 residues. CDR1 is LNHDA and CDR2 is SQIVND in the germline V gene (reference sequence). V lost 3 bases and J lost 1, with 15 bases in between. Here the CDR3 DNA reads TGTGCCAGTAGTATCAGTTTTACCTCGGGAACTAATGAAAAACTGTTTTTT. Translating it yields CASSISFTSGTNEKLFF.

This clone has just a few counts. This sequence joins TRBV6-1 and TRBJ1-5; D not certain. The CDR3 has 13 residues. Germline CDR1 reads MNHNS; CDR2 reads SASEGT. The germline V and J ends were trimmed by 3 bases and 2 bases, with 5 bases remaining between them. As DNA, the CDR3 is TGTGCCAGCAGTGAGAAGGGCAATCAGCCCCAGCATTTT. It codes for CASSEKGNQPQHF.

For the CDR3, the DNA is TGTGCCAGCAGCTTAGTTCCAGGGCCATGGGAGACCCAGTACTTC. Translation gives CASSLVPGPWETQYF. The chain combines TRBV7-3 with TRBJ2-5, with D maybe TRBD1 (5 bases). This CDR3 spans 15 amino acids. Trimming left V 2 bases short and J 5 bases short, with 15 bases between. CDR1 is SGHTA and CDR2 is FQGTGA in the germline V gene.

The chain recombines TRBV15 with TRBJ1-1; weak D call: TRBD1 (6 bases). The germline CDR1 and CDR2 sequences are LNHNV and YYDKDF (reference sequence). The V end lost 0 bases, the J end lost 1 base, and 21 bases lay between the germline ends. This CDR3 region has 19 residues. The CDR3 spells CATSRDSRGVGRGNTEAFF. The CDR3 coding sequence is TGTGCCACCAGCAGAGATTCGCGTGGAGTGGGCAGGGGGAACACTGAAGCTTTCTTT.

The chain joins TRBV7-2 to TRBJ2-1; TRBD1 agrees at 7 bases. The CDR3 extends over 14 amino acids. Germline loops: CDR1 SGHTA, CDR2 FQGNSA. With V trimmed by 5 bases and J by 5 bases, 6 bases remained unmatched. The CDR3 bases are TGTGCCAGCAGCGCGATCGGGACAGACAATGAGCAGTTCTTC. This sequence encodes CASSAIGTDNEQFF. The variable domain in full, completed from reference TRBV7-2 and TRBJ2-1, reads GAGVSQSPSNKVTEKGKDVELRCDPISGHTALYWYRQSLGQGLEFLIYFQGNSAPDKSGLPSDRFSAERTGGSVSTLTIQRTQQEDSAVYLCASSAIGTDNEQFFGPGTRLTVL.

The chain uses TRBV20-1 and TRBJ2-3; no firm D call. V was cut by 3 bases and J by 7 bases, with 8 bases left in between. Per germline, CDR1 DFQATT and CDR2 SNEGSKA (reference sequence). This CDR3 comprises 11 residues. The CDR3 reads CSARQRNTQYF. CDR3 bases: TGCAGTGCTAGGCAAAGAAATACGCAGTATTTT.

The chain's CDR3 is CASSWDRRQETQYF. The CDR3 DNA reads TGTGCCAGCAGTTGGGACAGGAGACAAGAGACCCAGTACTTC. The rearrangement joins TRBV2 to TRBJ2-5; 8 nucleotides match TRBD1. CDR1 is SNHLY, CDR2 FYNNEI, per germline. V trimming: 5 bases; J trimming: 2 bases; junction bases outside the gene matches: 4. The CDR3 consists of 14 residues.

The rearrangement joins TRBV27 to TRBJ2-3; D remains ambiguous. Trimming removed 2 bases from V and 1 base from J, with 13 bases in between. The CDR3 has 16 amino acids. Per germline, CDR1 MNHEY and CDR2 SMNVEV (reference sequence). The CDR3 loop is CASSLVKGLGTDTQYF. CDR3 sequence (DNA): TGTGCCAGCAGTTTAGTTAAGGGTTTAGGCACAGATACGCAGTATTTT.

This clone was picked up a small number of times. Written as DNA, the CDR3 is TGTGCCAGCAGCTTGGTGGGAGTTCCGAGCTCCTACGAGCAGTACTTC. It encodes CASSLVGVPSSYEQYF. The chain employs TRBV5-6 and TRBJ2-7; possibly TRBD2 for D (5 bases). V lost 0 bases and J 0 bases, leaving 13 bases between the germline ends. The CDR3 is 16 amino acids. Germline lookup yields CDR1 SGHDT and CDR2 YYEEEE. The variable domain in full, completed from reference TRBV5-6 and TRBJ2-7, reads DAGVTQSPTHLIKTRGQQVTLRCSPKSGHDTVSWYQQALGQGPQFIFQYYEEEERQRGNFPDRFSGHQFPNYSSELNVNALLLGDSALYLCASSLVGVPSSYEQYFGPGTRLTVT.

This clone showed up just once. The chain joins TRBV11-2 to TRBJ2-1, with 10 bases aligning to TRBD2. Germline assignment: CDR1 SGHAT and CDR2 FQNNGV. With 6 bases clipped from V and 7 bases from J, the junction kept 6 bases outside the gene matches. The CDR3 runs 14 residues. The CDR3 region is CASRSEAGGNEQFF. Written as DNA, the CDR3 is TGTGCCAGCAGGAGCGAAGCGGGGGGGAATGAGCAGTTCTTC.

This clone has a single count. The chain recombines TRBV11-2 with TRBJ1-5; the D gene is possibly TRBD1 (5 bases). V lost 1 base, J lost 0 bases, and 10 bases lay in between. Germline V gene sequence: CDR1 SGHAT, CDR2 FQNNGV. The CDR3 covers 16 residues. The CDR3 reads CASSLGGTHSNQPQHF. CDR3 sequence (DNA): TGTGCCAGCAGCTTAGGAGGGACCCATAGCAATCAGCCCCAGCATTTT.

The chain has TRBV4-1 and TRBJ2-6; D possibly corresponds to TRBD2 (6 bases). Trimming stripped 0 bases from V and 4 bases from J, with 19 bases between. Per the germline V gene, CDR1 is MGHRA and CDR2 is YSYEKL. This CDR3 region has 19 residues. CDR3 loop: CASSQDAGIGGRGANVLTF. The CDR3 nucleotides are TGCGCCAGCAGCCAAGATGCCGGCATCGGGGGAAGAGGGGCCAACGTCCTGACTTTC.

This sequence joins TRBV25-1 and TRBJ1-1; a possible D gene is TRBD1 (5 bases). Germline values: CDR1 MGHDK, CDR2 SYGVNS. Trimming took off 5 bases at V and 4 bases at J, with 14 bases between the two ends. The CDR3 consists of 14 residues. The CDR3 nucleotides read TGTGCCAGCAGTTGGGGGATGATGGGCACTGAAGCTTTCTTT. Translated: CASSWGMMGTEAFF.

This sequence joins TRBV15 and TRBJ1-2; no definite D call. Germline-derived CDR1 and CDR2 are LNHNV and YYDKDF (reference sequence). Trimming removed 0 bases from V and 3 bases from J, with 8 bases in between. This CDR3 is built from 14 residues. CDR3 in amino acids: CATSRDEDYYGYTF. CDR3 nucleotide sequence: TGTGCCACCAGCAGAGATGAAGATTACTATGGCTACACCTTC.

J is TRBJ1-4 and V is TRBV4-2, with a tentative D call TRBD1 (6 bases). Per germline, CDR1 LGHNA and CDR2 YNFKEQ. The CDR3 is 17 residues long. Trimming shortened V by 0 bases and J by 3 bases, and 14 bases separated the two germline ends. The CDR3 protein is CASSQDQARGANEKLFF. The CDR3 DNA sequence: TGTGCCAGCAGCCAAGATCAAGCCAGGGGTGCTAATGAAAAACTGTTTTTT.

The V gene is TRBV7-2, the J gene TRBJ2-7, with TRBD2 matching over 9 bases. Per germline, CDR1 SGHTA and CDR2 FQGNSA. The CDR3 contains 15 residues. Trimming removed 4 bases from V and 0 bases from J; junction bases left unmatched: 4. The CDR3 reads CASSSQRGASYEQYF. CDR3 DNA: TGTGCCAGCAGCTCCCAGCGGGGGGCCTCCTACGAGCAGTACTTC.

This chain links TRBV7-2 with TRBJ2-7, with D unclear. CDR3 size: 12 residues. CDR1 is SGHTA and CDR2 is FQGNSA in the germline V gene. Trimming stripped 1 base from V and 9 bases from J, with 10 bases between. As DNA, the CDR3 is TGTGCCAGCAGCTTAGGAAGTCTCGGGCAGTACTTC. It translates to CASSLGSLGQYF.

The chain recombines TRBV27 with TRBJ2-2, with unresolved D. The ends were cut back, 2 bases at V and 5 bases at J, with 12 bases in the middle. This CDR3 region has 15 residues. The germline gives CDR1 MNHEY, CDR2 SMNVEV (reference sequence). The CDR3 bases are TGTGCCAGCAGTTTAGATATGGGTCCTACCGGGGAGCTGTTTTTT. Protein product: CASSLDMGPTGELFF.

The CDR3 nucleotides are TGTGCCAGCTCACCACAGAAGGGGATCAACACCGGGGAGCTGTTTTTT. Amino acids: CASSPQKGINTGELFF. The chain employs TRBV18 and TRBJ2-2; possible D gene TRBD1, 5 bases. This CDR3 is 16 amino acids long. Trimming removed 1 base at V and 2 bases at J, with 11 bases between. In germline, CDR1 is KGHSH, CDR2 LQKENI.

This sequence joins TRBV6-5 and TRBJ2-5; TRBD2 matches at 9 bases. The junction had 10 bases not matched to a gene; V was cut back by 3 bases and J by 5 bases. From germline, CDR1 is MNHEY and CDR2 SVGAGI. This CDR3 has 16 amino acids. CDR3 amino acids: CASSYRGSGGKETQYF. In DNA, the CDR3 is TGTGCCAGCAGTTATAGGGGTAGCGGGGGCAAGGAGACCCAGTACTTC.

The chain uses TRBV5-4 and TRBJ2-3, with D perhaps matching TRBD2 (5 bases). The V end lost 2 bases, the J end lost 2 bases, and 12 bases lay between the germline ends. CDR3 length: 15 residues. CDR1 is SGHNT and CDR2 is YYREEE in the germline V gene (reference sequence). The CDR3 DNA is TGTGCCAGCAGCTTATCCTCTAGCTACACAGATACGCAGTATTTT. Translated: CASSLSSSYTDTQYF.

In DNA form, the CDR3 reads TGCAGTGCTAGTGAATACGAGCAGTACTTC. Protein sequence: CSASEYEQYF. The chain uses TRBV20-1 and TRBJ2-7; D unclear. Per germline, CDR1 DFQATT and CDR2 SNEGSKA (reference sequence). CDR3 size: 10 residues. V lost 3 bases and J 4 bases, leaving 4 bases between the germline ends.